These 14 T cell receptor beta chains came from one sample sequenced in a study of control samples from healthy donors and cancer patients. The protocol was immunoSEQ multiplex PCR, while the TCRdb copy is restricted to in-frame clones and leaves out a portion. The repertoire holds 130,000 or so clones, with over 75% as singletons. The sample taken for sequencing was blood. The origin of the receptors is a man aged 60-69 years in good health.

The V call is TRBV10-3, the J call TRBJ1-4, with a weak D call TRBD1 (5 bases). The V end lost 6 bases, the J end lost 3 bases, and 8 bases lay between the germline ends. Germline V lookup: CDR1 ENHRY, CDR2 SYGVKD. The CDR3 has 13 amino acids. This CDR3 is CAIRRGPNEKLFF. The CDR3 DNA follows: TGTGCCATCAGAAGGGGACCTAATGAAAAACTGTTTTTT.

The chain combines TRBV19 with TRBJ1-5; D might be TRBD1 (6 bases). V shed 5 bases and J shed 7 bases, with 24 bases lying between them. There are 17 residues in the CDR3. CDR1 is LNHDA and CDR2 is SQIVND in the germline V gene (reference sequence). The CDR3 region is CASSPGSGGRQWQPQHF. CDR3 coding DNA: TGTGCCAGTAGTCCAGGTTCGGGGGGCCGTCAATGGCAGCCCCAGCATTTT.

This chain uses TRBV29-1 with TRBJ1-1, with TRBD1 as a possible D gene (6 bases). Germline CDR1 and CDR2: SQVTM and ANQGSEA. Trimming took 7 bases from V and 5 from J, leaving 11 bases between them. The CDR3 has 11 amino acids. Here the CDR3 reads CSGIQGTEAFF. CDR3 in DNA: TGCAGCGGCATACAGGGTACTGAAGCTTTCTTT.

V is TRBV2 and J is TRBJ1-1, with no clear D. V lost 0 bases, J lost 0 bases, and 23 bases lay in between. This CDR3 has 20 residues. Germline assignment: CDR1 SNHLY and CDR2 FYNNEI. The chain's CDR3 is CASSEAFFGQALLMNTEAFF. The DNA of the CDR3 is TGTGCCAGCAGTGAAGCCTTTTTCGGGCAGGCCTTACTTATGAACACTGAAGCTTTCTTT. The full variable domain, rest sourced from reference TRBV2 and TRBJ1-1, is EPEVTQTPSHQVTQMGQEVILRCVPISNHLYFYWYRQILGQKVEFLVSFYNNEISEKSEIFDDQFSVERPDGSNFTLKIRSTKLEDSAMYFCASSEAFFGQALLMNTEAFFGQGTRLTVV.

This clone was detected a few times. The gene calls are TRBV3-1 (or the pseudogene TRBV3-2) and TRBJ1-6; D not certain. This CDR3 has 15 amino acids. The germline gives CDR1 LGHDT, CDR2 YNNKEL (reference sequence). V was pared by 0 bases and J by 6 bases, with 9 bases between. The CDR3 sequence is CASSQDLQTNSPLHF. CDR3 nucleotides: TGTGCCAGCAGCCAAGATCTTCAGACTAATTCACCCCTCCACTTT.

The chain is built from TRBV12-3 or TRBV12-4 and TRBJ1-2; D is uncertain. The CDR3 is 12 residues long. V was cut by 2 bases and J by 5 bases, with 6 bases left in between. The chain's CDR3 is CASSLKPYGYTF. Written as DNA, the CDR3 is TGTGCCAGCAGTTTAAAGCCATATGGCTACACCTTC.

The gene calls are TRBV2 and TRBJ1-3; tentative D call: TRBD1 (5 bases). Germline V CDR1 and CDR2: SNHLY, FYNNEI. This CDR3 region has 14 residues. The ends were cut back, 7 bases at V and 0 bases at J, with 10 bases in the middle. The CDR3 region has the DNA TGTGCCAGCAAGGCAGGGCACTCTGGAAACACCATATATTTT. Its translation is CASKAGHSGNTIYF.

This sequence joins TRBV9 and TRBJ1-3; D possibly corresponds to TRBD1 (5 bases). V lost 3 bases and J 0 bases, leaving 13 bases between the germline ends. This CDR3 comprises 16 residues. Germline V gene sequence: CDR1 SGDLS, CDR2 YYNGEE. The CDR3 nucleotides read TGTGCCAGCAGCGGTGGGGGGAGCTACTCTGGAAACACCATATATTTT. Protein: CASSGGGSYSGNTIYF. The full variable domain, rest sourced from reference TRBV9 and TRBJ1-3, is DSGVTQTPKHLITATGQRVTLRCSPRSGDLSVYWYQQSLDQGLQFLIQYYNGEERAKGNILERFSAQQFPDLHSELNLSSLELGDSALYFCASSGGGSYSGNTIYFGEGSWLTVV.

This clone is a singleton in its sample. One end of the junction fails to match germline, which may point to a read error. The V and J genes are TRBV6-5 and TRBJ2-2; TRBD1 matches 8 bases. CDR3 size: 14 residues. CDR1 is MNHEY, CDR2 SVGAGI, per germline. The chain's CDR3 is CASSRQGNSGELFF. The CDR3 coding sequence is TGTGCCAGCAGCCGACAGGGGAACTCCGGGGAGCTGTTTTTT.

CDR3 sequence reads: CAISESMGAGNTEAFF. In DNA form, the CDR3 reads TGTGCCATCAGTGAGTCGATGGGGGCTGGGAACACTGAAGCTTTCTTT. The chain is built from TRBV10-3 and TRBJ1-1; D might be TRBD1 (6 bases). The germline CDR1 and CDR2 sequences are ENHRY and SYGVKD. This CDR3 contains 16 residues. V lost 0 bases to trimming and J lost 1 base, with 12 bases between them.

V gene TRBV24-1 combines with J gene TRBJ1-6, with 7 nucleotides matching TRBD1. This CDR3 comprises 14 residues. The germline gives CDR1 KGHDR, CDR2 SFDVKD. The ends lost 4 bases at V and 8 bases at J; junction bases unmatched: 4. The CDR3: CATSDRGQYSPLHF. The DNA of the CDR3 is TGTGCCACCAGTGACCGGGGACAGTATTCACCCCTCCACTTT.

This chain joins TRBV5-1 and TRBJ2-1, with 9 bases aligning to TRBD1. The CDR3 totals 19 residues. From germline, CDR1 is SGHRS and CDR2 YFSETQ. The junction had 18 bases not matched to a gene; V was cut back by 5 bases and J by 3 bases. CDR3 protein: CASSYNRDRASYGYNEQFF. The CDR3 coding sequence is TGCGCCAGCAGTTATAACCGGGACAGGGCATCGTATGGCTACAATGAGCAGTTCTTC. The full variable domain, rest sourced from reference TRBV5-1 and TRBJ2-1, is KAGVTQTPRYLIKTRGQQVTLSCSPISGHRSVSWYQQTPGQGLQFLFEYFSETQRNKGNFPGRFSGRQFSNSRSEMNVSTLELGDSALYLCASSYNRDRASYGYNEQFFGPGTRLTVL.

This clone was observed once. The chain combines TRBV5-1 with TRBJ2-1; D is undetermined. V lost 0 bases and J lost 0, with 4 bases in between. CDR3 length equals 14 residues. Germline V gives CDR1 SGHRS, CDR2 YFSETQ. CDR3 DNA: TGCGCCAGCAGCTTGGGGGGCTCCTACAATGAGCAGTTCTTC. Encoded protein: CASSLGGSYNEQFF.

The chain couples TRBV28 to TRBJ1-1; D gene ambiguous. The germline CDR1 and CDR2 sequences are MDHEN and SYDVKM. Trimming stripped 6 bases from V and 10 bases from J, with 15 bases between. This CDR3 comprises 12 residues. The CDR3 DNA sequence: TGTGCCAGCAGCTTGGGAGCGCTGGGAGCTTTCTTT. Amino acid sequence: CASSLGALGAFF.